Listed below are T cell receptor beta chains from one sample, sequenced in a study of cytomegalovirus exposure and HLA in healthy donors. Data came from immunoSEQ multiplex PCR; TCRdb stores just in-frame clones and leaves some out. The sample shows about 74,000 clones, and around 7% sits with its ten largest clones. Sequencing was performed on PBMCs. These TCRs come from a female donor in good health and CMV-seropositive. CDR3s include the opening cysteine and the closing phenylalanine or tryptophan. A D gene is named only where the DNA matches it firmly.

.	TRBV29-1	TRBJ2-3	CSVKFPTPRSTDTQYF	TGCAGCGTTAAGTTTCCGACTCCCAGAAGCACAGATACGCAGTATTTT
TRBD1	TRBV7-2	TRBJ2-5	CASRPPSRQGEYF	TGTGCCAGCAGACCTCCCAGCAGGCAGGGGGAATACTTC
TRBD1	TRBV6-6	TRBJ1-6	CASSYSSQGAGSPLHF	TGTGCCAGCAGTTACTCGAGCCAGGGGGCAGGTTCACCCCTCCACTTT
TRBD1	TRBV5-8	TRBJ2-6	CASSLATGAPGANVLTF	TGTGCCAGCAGCTTGGCGACAGGGGCTCCTGGGGCCAACGTCCTGACTTTC
.	TRBV7-6	TRBJ2-7	CASSSRESPSTYEQCF	TGTGCCAGCAGCTCTAGGGAGAGTCCCTCGACCTACGAGCAGTGCTTC
.	TRBV7-7	TRBJ2-2	CASSPRHANTGELFF	TGTGCTAGCAGCCCCCGACACGCGAACACCGGGGAGCTGTTTTTT
.	TRBV6-6	TRBJ2-7	CASSRGWGEQYF	TGTGCCAGCAGTAGGGGTTGGGGCGAGCAGTACTTC
.	TRBV27	TRBJ1-2	CASSPRTAKDGYTF	TGTGCCAGCAGTCCACGGACAGCAAAGGATGGCTACACCTTC
TRBD2	TRBV18	TRBJ2-1	CASSPASGRYNEQFF	TGTGCCAGCTCACCCGCTAGCGGGAGGTACAATGAGCAGTTCTTC
.	TRBV11-2	TRBJ1-5	CASSLDLGGNQPQHF	TGTGCCAGCAGCTTAGATCTAGGTGGCAATCAGCCCCAGCATTTT
TRBD1	TRBV18	TRBJ1-2	CASSPGQGFNYGYTF	TGTGCCAGCTCACCCGGACAGGGATTTAACTATGGCTACACCTTC
.	TRBV2	TRBJ1-2	CASSDNNYGYTF	TGTGCCAGCAGTGACAATAACTATGGCTACACCTTC
TRBD1	TRBV6-5	TRBJ2-3	CASRDRGPDTQYF	TGTGCCAGCAGGGACAGGGGCCCAGATACGCAGTATTTT
.	TRBV5-1	TRBJ1-1	CASSFAGRNTEAFF	TGCGCCAGCAGCTTCGCGGGCCGGAACACTGAAGCTTTCTTT
.	TRBV5-3	TRBJ2-3	CARSFANGVDTQYF	TGTGCCAGAAGCTTCGCGAACGGGGTGGATACGCAGTATTTT
.	TRBV28	TRBJ2-7	CASRTQLGEQYF	TGTGCCAGCCGGACTCAGCTTGGCGAGCAGTACTTC
TRBD1	TRBV30	TRBJ2-7	CAWRALGQGSYEQYF	TGTGCCTGGAGGGCTTTGGGACAGGGGTCCTACGAGCAGTACTTC
.	TRBV7-9	TRBJ2-1	CASSLDAGDEQFF	TGTGCCAGCAGCTTGGATGCAGGCGATGAGCAGTTCTTC